This T cell receptor beta chain is drawn from a study of shared clonotypes between healthy human individuals (dated by TCRdb to 2020 to 2021). Regarding the complete study: A couple of women and a few men aged 18 to 49 years were included in the cohort. For each donor, three plates each were used for CD4 naive and CD4 memory, two plates were used for CD8 naive, and one plate was used for CD8 memory. The study deeply sequenced blood TCR repertoires of about five healthy adults to estimate repertoire size and the extent of clonotype sharing between individuals. Libraries were prepared and TCR repertoires were sequenced by different laboratories using diverse techniques, in order to increase sequencing depth and limit assay-specific biases. Per donor, leukapheresis produced somewhere between about 0.85 and 8.9 billion PBMCs.

Overall study results and their limits: Larger estimated clonotype richness was generally found for naive subsets than for memory subsets. Sharing across several donors was observed for about 5% of naive CD4, over 3% of naive CD8, about 2.3% of memory CD4, and roughly 0.4% of memory CD8 clonotypes. Sampling was limited to blood, and TCR repertoires in tissue likely differ from TCR repertoires in blood. Because the study included a small number of donors, the genetic and exposure-history diversity represented was limited. Pairwise subsampling led to the expectation that sequencing depth would affect the degree of clonotype sharing among donors. Clonotypes shared by all four sorted-subset donors showed higher generation probabilities than non-shared clonotypes. Even with the large sequencing depth, rarefaction of the sorted-subset datasets indicated that sequencing was incomplete.

As to this clone: Its antigen remains undetermined. No much larger clone exists at a distance of one base, and base qualities are not known.

Using the deep immunoSEQ assay, multiplex PCR amplified TCR CDR3 regions from genomic DNA. For each cell subset, the extracted genomic DNA was distributed evenly across all wells of several immunoSEQ 96-well plates, and each plate served as one replicate. For sorted subsets, each replicate PCR was loaded with around 200 ng genomic DNA, equivalent to about 30,000 T cell genomes. The purified libraries were quantified using a Qubit 3.0 fluorometer, sized with a Bioanalyzer 2100, and then quantified again using the KAPA Library Quantification kit. A separate single-read 150-cycle Illumina NextSeq 550 flow cell was used to sequence each immunoSEQ 96-well plate. Turning to the authors' computational methods: Because the immunoSEQ output held only junctional sequences and lacked quality scores, the filtering could not match the filtering applied to full-length reads. To assign V/J genes and CDR3, sequences were annotated using PyIR, a Python wrapper for IgBLAST v1.9, with IMGT germline references. Any read was removed if the V/J assignment was weak (E-value above 1e-6), the CDR3 was missing, or the read contained stop codons, out-of-frame junctions, or ambiguous translated residues. V3J clonotypes were defined as sequences sharing an identical inferred V gene, J gene, and CDR3 amino acid sequence. Percentage overlap between repertoires was calculated by dividing the number of shared unique clonotypes by the size of the smaller repertoire. Three approaches were used to assess repertoire richness: RTK rarefaction, the Chao1 estimator, and Recon v2.1 estimates of unobserved clonotypes. OLGA was used to compute generation probabilities for all TCRbeta clonotypes that the gDNA method yielded from a handful of donors. TCRdb took over this immuneACCESS table, retaining in-frame rearrangements with V and J assigned. Such tables are incomplete; in checked studies, under half of the missing clones stem from an unresolved V gene, and the remainder is unexplained. That table furnishes V, J and clone size, whereas the DNA furnished D and trimming. Here the sample has millions of clones; more than 80% occur a single time. 0.11% to 0.15% of the sample rests with the top ten.

The donors were healthy, HIV-negative adults who had no recently reported acute infections or vaccinations. Every donor was a Caucasian adult living in Nashville, Tennessee, USA. CD4+ T cells were enriched through magnetic negative selection, after which naive cells were positively selected on CD45RA and the remaining negative fraction served as the memory subset. Blood was obtained by leukapheresis, after which PBMCs were separated by Ficoll-Histopaque density gradient centrifugation and cryopreserved in liquid nitrogen vapor phase. Analytical flow cytometry was used to check the purity and quantity of every magnetically sorted T cell population. From each sorted fraction, genomic DNA was isolated and quantified by UV absorbance on a Nanodrop 2000c. From V the trimming removes 4 bases and from J it removes 5 bases, while the gene matches leave 3 bases of the junction unaccounted for. From a lookup of the germline V gene (reference sequence), CDR1 and CDR2 are SGHNT and YYREEE. Inclusive of the bounding cysteine and phenylalanine, the CDR3 is 13 residues long. The retained sequence is limited to the CDR3, 39 bases, with the frame set at the first base.

This sequence uses TRBV5-4 and TRBJ2-3, and TRBD2 matches 8 of the central bases. Source material: naive CD4+ T cells sorted from blood. The cell subset or site label on this specimen signifies: CD45RA+ positively selected. This TCR was sampled from a man aged 18 to 30 in good health. The DNA is as follows: TGTGCCAGCAGCCGGGGGGGCGGAGATACGCAGTATTTT. The resulting protein is CASSRGGGDTQYF.